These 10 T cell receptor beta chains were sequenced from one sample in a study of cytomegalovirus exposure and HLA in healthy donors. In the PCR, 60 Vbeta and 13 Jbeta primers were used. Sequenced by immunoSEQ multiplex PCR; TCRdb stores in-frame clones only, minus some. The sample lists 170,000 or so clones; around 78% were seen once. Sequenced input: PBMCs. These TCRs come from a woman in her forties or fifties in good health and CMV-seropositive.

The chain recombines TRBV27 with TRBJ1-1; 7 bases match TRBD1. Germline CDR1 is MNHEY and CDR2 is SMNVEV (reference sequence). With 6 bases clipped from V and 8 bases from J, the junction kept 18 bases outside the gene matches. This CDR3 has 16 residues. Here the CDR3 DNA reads TGTGCCAGCAGCCCCCTCCAATATAGGGGGCGCAGGGAAGCTTTCTTT. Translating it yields CASSPLQYRGRREAFF.

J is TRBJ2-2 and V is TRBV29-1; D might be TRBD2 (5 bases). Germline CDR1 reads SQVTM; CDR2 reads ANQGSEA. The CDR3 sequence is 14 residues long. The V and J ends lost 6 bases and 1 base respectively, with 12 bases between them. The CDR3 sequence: CSVCVAGNTGELFF. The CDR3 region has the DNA TGCAGCGTCTGTGTCGCGGGGAACACCGGGGAGCTGTTTTTT.

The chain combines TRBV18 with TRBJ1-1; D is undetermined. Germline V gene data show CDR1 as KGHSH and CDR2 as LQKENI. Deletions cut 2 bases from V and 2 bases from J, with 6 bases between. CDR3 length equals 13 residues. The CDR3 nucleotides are TGTGCCAGCTCACCATCAGGTAACACTGAAGCTTTCTTT. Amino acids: CASSPSGNTEAFF.

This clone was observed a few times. In nucleotides, the CDR3 is TGTGCCAGCAGGAAACAGGGGAACACCGGGGAGCTGTTTTTT. Encoded protein: CASRKQGNTGELFF. The rearrangement links TRBV28 to TRBJ2-2; TRBD1 is a possible D gene (6 bases). Trimming removed 6 bases at V and 1 base at J, with 9 bases between. The CDR3 has 14 amino acids. CDR1 and CDR2 (germline): MDHEN, SYDVKM.

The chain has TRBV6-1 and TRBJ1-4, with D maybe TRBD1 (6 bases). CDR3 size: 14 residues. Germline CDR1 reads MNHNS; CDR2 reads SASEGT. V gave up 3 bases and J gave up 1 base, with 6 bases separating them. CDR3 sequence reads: CASSDRGTNEKLFF. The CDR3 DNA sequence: TGTGCCAGCAGTGACAGGGGAACTAATGAAAAACTGTTTTTT.

For the CDR3, the DNA is TGTGCCAGCAGCGCGAGACAGGGCTTACTGGGCGAGCAGTACTTC. Its translation: CASSARQGLLGEQYF. V and J are TRBV5-6 and TRBJ2-7, with TRBD1 matching 7 bases. Germline assignment: CDR1 SGHDT and CDR2 YYEEEE. After removal of 4 bases from V and 6 bases from J, the junction contained 13 bases not matched to a gene. The CDR3 extends over 15 amino acids.

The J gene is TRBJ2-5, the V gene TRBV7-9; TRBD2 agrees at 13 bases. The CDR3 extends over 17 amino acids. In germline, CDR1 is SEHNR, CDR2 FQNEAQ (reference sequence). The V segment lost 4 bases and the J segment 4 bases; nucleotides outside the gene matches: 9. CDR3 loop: CASSSTRTSGSGETQYF. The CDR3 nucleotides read TGTGCCAGCAGCTCGACGAGGACTAGCGGGAGCGGAGAGACCCAGTACTTC.

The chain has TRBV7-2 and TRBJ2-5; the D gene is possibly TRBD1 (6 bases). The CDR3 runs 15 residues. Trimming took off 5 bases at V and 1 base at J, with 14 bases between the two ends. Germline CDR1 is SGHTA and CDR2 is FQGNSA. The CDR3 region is CASSDQKDSQETQYF. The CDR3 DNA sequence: TGTGCCAGCAGCGACCAGAAGGACAGCCAAGAGACCCAGTACTTC.

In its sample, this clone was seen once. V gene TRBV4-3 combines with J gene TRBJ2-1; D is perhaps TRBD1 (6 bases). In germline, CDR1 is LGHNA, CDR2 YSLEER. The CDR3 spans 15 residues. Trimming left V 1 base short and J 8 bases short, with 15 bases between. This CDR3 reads CASSQAQGTPYEQFF. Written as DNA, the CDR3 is TGCGCCAGCAGCCAAGCACAGGGAACGCCCTATGAGCAGTTCTTC.

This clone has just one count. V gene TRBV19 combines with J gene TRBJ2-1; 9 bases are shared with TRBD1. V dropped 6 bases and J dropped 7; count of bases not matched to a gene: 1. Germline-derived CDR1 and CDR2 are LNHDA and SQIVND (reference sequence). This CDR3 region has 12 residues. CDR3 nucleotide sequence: TGTGCCAGTAGGACAGGGGGGAATGAGCAGTTCTTC. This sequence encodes CASRTGGNEQFF.